One and the same sample provided the 9 T cell receptor beta chains below, sequenced in a study of OX40 agonist ivuxolimab in advanced cancers. Measured with immunoSEQ multiplex PCR; TCRdb has only the in-frame clones, and not every one. The table records 35,000 to 45,000 clones, about four fifths of them present only once. The source material was CD4+ or CD8+ T cells sorted from blood, sampled in a trial of the OX40 agonist ivuxolimab. The receptors shown here come from an adult with an advanced solid tumor such as melanoma, head and neck, liver or kidney cancer.

J is TRBJ1-1 and V is TRBV6-6; D might be TRBD1 (5 bases). This CDR3 contains 16 residues. Germline CDR1 reads MNHNY; CDR2 reads SVGAGI (reference sequence). V was shortened by 2 bases and J by 1 base, with 14 bases between the two germline ends. CDR3 residues: CASSYGLGGANTEAFF. The CDR3 DNA follows: TGTGCCAGCAGTTACGGGTTGGGTGGGGCGAACACTGAAGCTTTCTTT.

The chain links TRBV28 to TRBJ1-6, with 7 bases that match TRBD1. The germline CDR1 and CDR2 sequences are MDHEN and SYDVKM. V lost 4 bases and J lost 5; bases outside the gene matches: 5. The CDR3 is made up of 15 amino acids. The CDR3 sequence: CASSSPTGNNSPLHF. In nucleotides, the CDR3 is TGTGCCAGCAGTTCTCCGACAGGGAATAATTCACCCCTCCACTTT.

V usage is TRBV28 and J usage is TRBJ2-7; 11 bases are shared with TRBD2. Germline V CDR1 and CDR2: MDHEN, SYDVKM. This CDR3 contains 15 residues. The junction had 7 bases not matched to a gene; V was cut back by 6 bases and J by 3 bases. The CDR3 nucleotides are TGTGCCAGCAGAAAACCGACTAGCGGGAACTACGAGCAGTACTTC. Protein sequence: CASRKPTSGNYEQYF.

In the case of this clone: One junction end disagrees with the germline gene, perhaps due to a read error. The chain joins TRBV20-1 to TRBJ2-7; D call uncertain. The CDR3 runs 11 residues. Germline V gene data show CDR1 as DFQATT and CDR2 as SNEGSKA (reference sequence). The DNA of the CDR3 is TGCAGTGCTGTCGACTCCGACGAGCAGTACTTC. Amino acid sequence: CSAVDSDEQYF.

The gene calls are TRBV30 and TRBJ2-7, with 7 nucleotides matching TRBD2. The V gene's germline CDR1 is GTSNPN and CDR2 SVGIG (reference sequence). The trim removed 0 bases at V and 0 bases at J, leaving 2 bases unmatched. The CDR3 is made up of 14 amino acids. The DNA for the CDR3 is TGTGCCTGGAGTGTAGGCGGGAGCTCCTACGAGCAGTACTTC. Translation: CAWSVGGSSYEQYF.

The V call is TRBV7-8, the J call TRBJ2-4; TRBD1 matches 9 bases. Looked up from germline, CDR1 is SGHVS and CDR2 is FQNEAQ. This CDR3 comprises 15 residues. V shed 5 bases, J shed 9 bases, and the junction held 11 bases outside the gene matches. Here the CDR3 reads CASSTTQDRGGIQYF. CDR3 in DNA: TGTGCCAGCAGCACAACCCAGGACAGGGGCGGCATTCAGTACTTC.

Only a few counts were recorded for this clone. The V gene is TRBV11-2, the J gene TRBJ2-1; D perhaps matches TRBD1 (6 bases). This CDR3 has 16 residues. The germline V and J ends were trimmed by 7 bases and 1 base, with 17 bases remaining between them. CDR1 is SGHAT, CDR2 FQNNGV, per germline. The DNA of the CDR3 is TGTGCCAGCAATCCCTCAGGGGAACGGTCCTACAATGAGCAGTTCTTC. Translating it yields CASNPSGERSYNEQFF.

J is TRBJ1-3 and V is TRBV9, with a weak D call TRBD1 (5 bases). The CDR3 runs to 15 residues. Germline CDR1 and CDR2: SGDLS and YYNGEE. The V end lost 2 bases, the J end lost 1 base, and 10 bases lay between the germline ends. This chain's CDR3 is CASSVGAQSGNTIYF. CDR3 bases: TGTGCCAGCAGCGTTGGGGCCCAGTCTGGAAACACCATATATTTT.

The J gene is TRBJ1-2, the V gene TRBV19; 10 bases fit TRBD1. The CDR3 is 15 amino acids. J was trimmed by 2 bases and V by 7 bases; bases with no gene match: 7. CDR1 and CDR2 from the germline V gene are LNHDA and SQIVND (reference sequence). This chain's CDR3 is CASIPGTGANYGYTF. CDR3 sequence (DNA): TGTGCCAGTATCCCCGGGACAGGGGCCAACTATGGCTACACCTTC. Combining the CDR3 with reference TRBV19 and TRBJ1-2 gives the whole variable domain DGGITQSPKYLFRKEGQNVTLSCEQNLNHDAMYWYRQDPGQGLRLIYYSQIVNDFQKGDIAEGYSVSREKKESFPLTVTSAQKNPTAFYLCASIPGTGANYGYTFGSGTRLTVV.